This T cell receptor beta chain is drawn from a study of T cells after yellow fever vaccination. This clonotype was recorded a few times. Germline assignment: CDR1 SGHNT and CDR2 YENEEA. V lost 5 bases, J lost 8 bases, and 12 bases stayed unmatched. The CDR3 is 17 amino acids. The authors made TCR cDNA by 5'RACE template switching, adding a universal primer site and UMIs. TCRdb re-analysed the 5' RACE reads in MiXCR, keeping a single row per CDR3 protein. In the table there are over 110,000 distinct CDR3 sequences, 6.5% to 8.5% of which are singletons. This sequence was found in a man younger than 40 who received the YFV17D yellow fever vaccine. This material consisted of CD4+ T cells sorted from PBMCs, taken 5 days after the yellow fever booster vaccination. V usage is TRBV11-3 and J usage is TRBJ2-1, with 13 nucleotides matching TRBD2. Written as DNA, the CDR3 is TGTGCCAGCAGCGGGGGGACTAGCGGGAAGGTAGGCGATGAGCAGTTCTTC. This encodes CASSGGTSGKVGDEQFF.